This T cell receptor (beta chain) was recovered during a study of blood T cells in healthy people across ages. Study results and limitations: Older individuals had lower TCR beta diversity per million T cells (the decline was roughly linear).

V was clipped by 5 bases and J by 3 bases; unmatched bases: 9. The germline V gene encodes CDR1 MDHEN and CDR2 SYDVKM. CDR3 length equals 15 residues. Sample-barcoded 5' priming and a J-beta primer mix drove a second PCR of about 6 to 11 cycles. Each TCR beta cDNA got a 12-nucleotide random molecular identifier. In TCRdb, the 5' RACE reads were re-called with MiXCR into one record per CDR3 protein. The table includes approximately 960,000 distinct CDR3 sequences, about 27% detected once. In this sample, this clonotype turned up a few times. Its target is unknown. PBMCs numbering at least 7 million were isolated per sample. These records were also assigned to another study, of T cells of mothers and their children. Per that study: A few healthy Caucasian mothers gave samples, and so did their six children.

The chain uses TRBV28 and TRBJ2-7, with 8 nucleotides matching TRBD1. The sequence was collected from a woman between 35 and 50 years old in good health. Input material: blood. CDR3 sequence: CASSPRTGRFYEQYF. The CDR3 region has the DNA TGTGCCAGCAGTCCTCGGACAGGGAGGTTCTACGAGCAGTACTTC.